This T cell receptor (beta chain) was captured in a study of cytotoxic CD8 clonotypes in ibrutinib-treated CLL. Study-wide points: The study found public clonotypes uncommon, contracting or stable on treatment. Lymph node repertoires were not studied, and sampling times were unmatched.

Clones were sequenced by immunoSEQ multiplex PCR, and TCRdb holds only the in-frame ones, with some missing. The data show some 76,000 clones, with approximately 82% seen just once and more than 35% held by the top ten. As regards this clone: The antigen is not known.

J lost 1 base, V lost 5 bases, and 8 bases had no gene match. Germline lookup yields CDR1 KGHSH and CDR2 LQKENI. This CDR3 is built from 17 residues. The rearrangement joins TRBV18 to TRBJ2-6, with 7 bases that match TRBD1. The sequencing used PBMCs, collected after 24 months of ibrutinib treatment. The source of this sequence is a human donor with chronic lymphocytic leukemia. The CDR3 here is CASSLKTGTSGANVLTF. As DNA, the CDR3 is TGTGCCAGCTCATTAAAGACAGGGACGTCTGGGGCCAACGTCCTGACTTTC.